The clone carrying this T cell receptor beta chain was detected many times. What it binds is not known. Using its own MiXCR run on the reads, TCRdb lists one record per CDR3 protein. The profile shows about 42,000 distinct CDR3 sequences, 12% of them singletons. This record belongs to a study of type 1 regulatory T cells. Study-level information: T-allo10 is an in vitro-generated, Tr1-enriched CD4 T cell product specific for alloantigen. Study-level findings and limits: Compared with non-type 1 regulatory T cells, type 1 regulatory T cells showed a more restricted TCR repertoire.

V was clipped by 3 bases and J by 3 bases, with 13 bases between them. The CDR3 sequence is 15 residues long. In germline, CDR1 is KGHSH, CDR2 LQKENI. The J gene is TRBJ2-3, the V gene TRBV18, with a tentative D call TRBD2 (6 bases). Sequenced input: cultured non-Tr1 T cells, either the whole culture or a sorted T cell fraction (not recorded which). The receptor's source is a human donor in good health. In DNA form, the CDR3 reads TGTGCCAGCTCACCTTCAGAGGCGGGAACAGATACGCAGTATTTT. It specifies CASSPSEAGTDTQYF.